The clone carrying this T cell receptor beta chain was seen more than once but under ten times. As yet, its antigen is unknown. The entry originates in a study of T cells after yellow fever vaccination. Study-wide context: Any fraction with a low cell number was prepared using SMART-Seq v4 Ultra Low Input. Study observations and caveats: In post-booster samples, most primary-vaccination clones reappeared (approximately 97% CD4, 88% CD8).

5'RACE template switching added a universal primer site and UMIs to TCR cDNA. TCRdb analysed the 5' RACE reads with MiXCR anew, one entry per CDR3 protein. The repertoire consists of a few hundred thousand distinct CDR3 sequences, with 4.1% occurring once and the leading ten covering around 24%. The CDR3 spans 13 residues. Trimming removed 4 bases from V and 5 bases from J, with 9 bases in between. The material sequenced was PBMCs, taken 5 days after the yellow fever booster vaccination. The V call is TRBV12-3 or TRBV12-4, the J call TRBJ2-1; D unresolved. The TCR sequence derives from a man aged 18 to 29 who received the YFV17D yellow fever vaccine. The CDR3 DNA reads TGTGCCAGCAGTTCCAGGACCAACAATGAGCAGTTCTTC. Protein product: CASSSRTNNEQFF.